Ten or more counts support the clone carrying this TCR beta chain. What it recognizes is unknown. These data belong to a study of CD8+CD57+ T cells in acquired aplastic anemia. For the study at large: Healthy-donor CD4+ cells averaged about 9.8 million reads.

The study profiled TCR beta VDJ and CDR3 using genomic DNA as template. TCRdb independently ran MiXCR on the reads; one entry per CDR3 protein. The sample lists tens of thousands of distinct CDR3 sequences; 50% to 55% were seen once. From germline, CDR1 is MNHEY and CDR2 SMNVEV (reference sequence). Unmatched junction bases numbered 8, after V lost 5 bases and J lost 3 bases. This CDR3 region has 16 residues. Points from the study as a whole: Controls and patients did not differ significantly in CD8+ Simpson's diversity.

Specimen: sorted CD4+, CD8+, or CD8+CD57+ T cells (not recorded which) from PBMCs. The V gene is TRBV27, the J gene TRBJ2-1; 9 positions match TRBD1. The clonotype was recovered from a human donor in good health, serving as a control. As DNA, the CDR3 is TGTGCCAGCAGTCGACCTTGGGGACAGGGCTACAATGAGCAGTTCTTC. It yields the protein CASSRPWGQGYNEQFF.